A single sample gave rise to the 16 T cell receptor beta chains below, sequenced in a study of blood T cell repertoires in COVID-19. Assay: immunoSEQ multiplex PCR; the TCRdb copy retains only in-frame clones and omits some. The sample has under 200,000 clones, around 80% seen once. Sample: PBMCs or T cells enriched from blood (not recorded which). All receptors come from a woman in her sixties or seventies who had recovered from COVID-19.

The chain carries TRBV6-5 and TRBJ1-6; maybe TRBD1 (6 bases). The CDR3 is 15 residues long. Germline V lookup: CDR1 MNHEY, CDR2 SVGAGI. With 0 bases removed from V and 3 bases from J, the gap between germline ends came to 6 bases. This CDR3 is CASSYSDSYNSPLHF. The CDR3 DNA reads TGTGCCAGCAGTTACTCGGACAGCTATAATTCACCCCTCCACTTT.

The V and J genes are TRBV11-2 and TRBJ2-1; 9 nucleotides agree with TRBD2. Unmatched junction bases numbered 5, after V lost 0 bases and J lost 8 bases. This CDR3 has 15 amino acids. From germline, CDR1 is SGHAT and CDR2 FQNNGV. The CDR3 DNA reads as TGTGCCAGCAGCTTAGAGATTAGCGGGGGATATGAGCAGTTCTTC. It is translated as CASSLEISGGYEQFF.

This clone was recorded many times. The chain couples TRBV5-6 to TRBJ1-6, with D hard to call. Germline V gene lookup returns CDR1 SGHDT and CDR2 YYEEEE. This CDR3 region has 15 residues. Trimming pared 2 bases from V and 9 bases from J, leaving 15 bases between. The CDR3 loop is CASSFTNLATSPLHF. CDR3 coding DNA: TGTGCCAGCAGCTTTACAAATCTAGCCACTTCACCCCTCCACTTT. Variable domain in full (rest from reference TRBV5-6 and TRBJ1-6): DAGVTQSPTHLIKTRGQQVTLRCSPKSGHDTVSWYQQALGQGPQFIFQYYEEEERQRGNFPDRFSGHQFPNYSSELNVNALLLGDSALYLCASSFTNLATSPLHFGNGTRLTVT.

V is TRBV1 and J is TRBJ2-2; the table's D call, TRBD1, has no DNA check behind it. TRBV1 is annotated as a pseudogene. This CDR3 comprises 15 residues. Here the CDR3 DNA reads TGCACCAGCAAGTGGGCAACCTTGAACACCGGGGAGCTGTTTTTT. This translates into CTSKWATLNTGELFF.

The sample holds one count of this clone. DNA for the CDR3: TGCGCCAGCAGCCAAGATCTAGCCAGTCCACCCCTCCACTTT. This gives the protein CASSQDLASPPLHF. The rearrangement joins TRBV4-1 to TRBJ1-6; D is unclear. The CDR3 spans 14 residues. Trimming stripped 0 bases from V and 11 bases from J, with 11 bases between. In germline, CDR1 is MGHRA, CDR2 YSYEKL.

CDR3 coding DNA: TGTGCCAGTAGTATAGCCGGGACTTCATACGAGCAGTACTTC. Encoded protein: CASSIAGTSYEQYF. The genes are TRBV19 and TRBJ2-7; TRBD2 might be the D (6 bases). The CDR3 loop spans 14 amino acids. Germline lookup yields CDR1 LNHDA and CDR2 SQIVND (reference sequence). V lost 1 base, J lost 4 bases, and 11 bases lay in between.

This chain connects TRBV5-6 to TRBJ1-3; D may be TRBD1 (5 bases). Germline V CDR1 and CDR2: SGHDT, YYEEEE. V was clipped by 0 bases and J by 2 bases, with 6 bases between them. The CDR3 consists of 14 residues. The CDR3 sequence is CASSLVQAGNTIYF. DNA for the CDR3: TGTGCCAGCAGCTTGGTACAGGCTGGAAACACCATATATTTT. The full variable domain, rest sourced from reference TRBV5-6 and TRBJ1-3, is DAGVTQSPTHLIKTRGQQVTLRCSPKSGHDTVSWYQQALGQGPQFIFQYYEEEERQRGNFPDRFSGHQFPNYSSELNVNALLLGDSALYLCASSLVQAGNTIYFGEGSWLTVV.

This chain connects TRBV9 to TRBJ2-1; TRBD2 agrees at 11 bases. The CDR3 spans 16 residues. After removal of 4 bases from V and 5 bases from J, the junction contained 8 bases not matched to a gene. Germline CDR1 SGDLS, CDR2 YYNGEE. The CDR3 protein is CASSTSGTSGNNEQFF. As DNA, the CDR3 is TGTGCCAGCAGCACCTCCGGGACTAGCGGAAACAATGAGCAGTTCTTC.

The rearrangement links TRBV11-2 to TRBJ2-1; possibly TRBD2 for D (6 bases). Trimming removed 2 bases from V and 4 bases from J, with 12 bases in between. The V gene's germline CDR1 is SGHAT and CDR2 FQNNGV. This CDR3 contains 15 residues. CDR3 DNA: TGTGCCAGCAGCTTAAGTGCGGGGTTTTACAATGAGCAGTTCTTC. Translated: CASSLSAGFYNEQFF.

The genes are TRBV5-4 and TRBJ2-7; TRBD1 agrees at 9 bases. The CDR3 runs 14 residues. V was pared by 3 bases and J by 6 bases, with 7 bases of the junction left unmatched. Looked up from germline, CDR1 is SGHNT and CDR2 is YYREEE (reference sequence). CDR3 loop: CASSSPRTGAEQYF. CDR3 sequence (DNA): TGTGCCAGCAGCTCACCTCGGACAGGGGCCGAGCAGTACTTC. The full variable domain, rest sourced from reference TRBV5-4 and TRBJ2-7, is ETGVTQSPTHLIKTRGQQVTLRCSSQSGHNTVSWYQQALGQGPQFIFQYYREEENGRGNFPPRFSGLQFPNYSSELNVNALELDDSALYLCASSSPRTGAEQYFGPGTRLTVT.

The chain couples TRBV4-1 to TRBJ2-7, with TRBD1 identical over 9 bases. CDR3 size: 14 residues. Trimming removed 8 bases from V and 3 bases from J; junction bases left unmatched: 8. CDR1 is MGHRA, CDR2 YSYEKL, per germline. CDR3 bases: TGCGCCAGCTCGCAACGGGACAGGGTCTACGAGCAGTACTTC. Encoded protein: CASSQRDRVYEQYF.

The chain recombines TRBV28 with TRBJ1-5; 10 bases match TRBD1. Germline values: CDR1 MDHEN, CDR2 SYDVKM. V shed 5 bases and J 1 base; nucleotides not matched to a gene: 5. The CDR3 has 16 residues. The CDR3 DNA follows: TGTGCCAGCAGTCGACAGGGGGCCTCGAGCAATCAGCCCCAGCATTTT. Its translation is CASSRQGASSNQPQHF. Full variable domain (remainder filled in from reference TRBV28 and TRBJ1-5): DVKVTQSSRYLVKRTGEKVFLECVQDMDHENMFWYRQDPGLGLRLIYFSYDVKMKEKGDIPEGYSVSREKKERFSLILESASTNQTSMYLCASSRQGASSNQPQHFGDGTRLSIL.

CDR3 DNA: TGTGCCAGCAGCCAAACTCTTCTGACAGGGCTCTATGGCTACACCTTC. Encoded protein: CASSQTLLTGLYGYTF. The rearrangement joins TRBV3-1 (or the pseudogene TRBV3-2) to TRBJ1-2; 7 positions match TRBD1. The CDR3 runs to 16 residues. The J segment lost 4 bases and the V segment lost 2 bases, leaving 10 bases of the junction unmatched. CDR1 and CDR2 from the germline V gene are LGHDT and YNNKEL (reference sequence).

The V gene is TRBV7-2, the J gene TRBJ1-5; D call uncertain. CDR3 length equals 14 residues. Trimming removed 1 base at V and 2 bases at J, with 6 bases between. The germline V gene encodes CDR1 SGHTA and CDR2 FQGNSA. The CDR3 DNA sequence: TGTGCCAGCAGCTTAGGAGCGGGCAATCAGCCCCAGCATTTT. Translation gives CASSLGAGNQPQHF.

The V call is TRBV27, the J call TRBJ2-7; D remains unclear. This CDR3 comprises 15 residues. The V gene's germline CDR1 is MNHEY and CDR2 SMNVEV (reference sequence). The V end lost 6 bases, the J end lost 0 bases, and 15 bases lay between the germline ends. CDR3 region: CASSSTGHSSYEQYF. The CDR3 nucleotides are TGTGCCAGCAGCAGCACCGGCCACAGCTCCTACGAGCAGTACTTC.

The gene calls are TRBV5-1 and TRBJ1-4, with D possibly being TRBD1 (6 bases). Trimming removed 5 bases from V and 2 bases from J, with 13 bases in between. The CDR3 totals 15 residues. Germline V lookup: CDR1 SGHRS, CDR2 YFSETQ. The CDR3 sequence: CASSGRGSTNEKLFF. CDR3 bases: TGCGCCAGCAGTGGCAGGGGAAGCACTAATGAAAAACTGTTTTTT.